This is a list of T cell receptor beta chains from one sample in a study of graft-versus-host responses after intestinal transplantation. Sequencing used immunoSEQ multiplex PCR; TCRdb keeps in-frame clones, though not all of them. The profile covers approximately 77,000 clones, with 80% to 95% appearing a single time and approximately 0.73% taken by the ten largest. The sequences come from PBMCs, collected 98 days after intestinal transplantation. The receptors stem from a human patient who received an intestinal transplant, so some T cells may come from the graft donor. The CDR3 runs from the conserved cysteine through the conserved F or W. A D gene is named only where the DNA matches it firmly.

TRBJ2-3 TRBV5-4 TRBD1 CASSRGTGLSTDTQYF
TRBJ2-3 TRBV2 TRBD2 CASEAASGASLTDTQYF
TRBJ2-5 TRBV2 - CASSLRQETQYF
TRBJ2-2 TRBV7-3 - CASSLGAGELFF
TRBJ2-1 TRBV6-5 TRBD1 CASSYNRDSADGQFF
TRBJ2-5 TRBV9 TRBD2 CASSVGVGRGETQYF
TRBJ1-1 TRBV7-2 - CASSLVGGGINTEAFF
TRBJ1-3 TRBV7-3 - CACSLRGPVNSGNTIYF
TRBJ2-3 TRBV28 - CASSIGGGPDTQYF
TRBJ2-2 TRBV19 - CASERTGELFF
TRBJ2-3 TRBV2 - CASSDPDTQYF
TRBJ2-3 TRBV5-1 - CASSLASSEDTQYF
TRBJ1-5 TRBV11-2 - CASSLIRQARFNQPQHF
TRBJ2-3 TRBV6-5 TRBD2 CASSYQRGVWDTQYF
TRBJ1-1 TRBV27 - CASSFRGGNTEAFF
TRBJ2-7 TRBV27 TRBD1 CASSWLPGQGYEQYF
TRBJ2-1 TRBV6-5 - CASSYSIPKYNEQFF
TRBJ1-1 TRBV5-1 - CASSLEVWGQTEAFF
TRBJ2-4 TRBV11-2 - CASSWESGGPGGVQYF
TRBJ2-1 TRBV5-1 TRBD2 CASSAGLAGVNEQFF
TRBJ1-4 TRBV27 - CASSLSAGLEKLFF
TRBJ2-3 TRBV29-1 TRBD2 CSGLLAGGGDTQYF
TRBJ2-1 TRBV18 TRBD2 CASSPVSPRLAGGWNEQFF
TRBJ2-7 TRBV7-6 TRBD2 CASSSTSGYEQYF
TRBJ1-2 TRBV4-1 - CASSQAIQGSWGYTF
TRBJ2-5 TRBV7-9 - CASSSRTRRIQYF
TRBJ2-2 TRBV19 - CASSSDWASVSRELFF
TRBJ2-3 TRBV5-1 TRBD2 CASKAGGPQDTQYF
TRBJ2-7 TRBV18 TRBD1 CASSPLMSDRGISYEQYF
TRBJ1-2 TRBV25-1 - CASSQASTNYGYTF
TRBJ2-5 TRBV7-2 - CASSLAPTSSQETQYF
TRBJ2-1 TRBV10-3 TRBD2 CAISESCGSCYNEQFF
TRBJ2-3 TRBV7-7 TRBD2 CASSPGLAITDTQYF
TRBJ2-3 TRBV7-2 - CASSSWASDTQYF
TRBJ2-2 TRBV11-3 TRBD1 CASSLKGFSGTGNTGELFF
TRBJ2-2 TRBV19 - CASRRGSDTGELFF
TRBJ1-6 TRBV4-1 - CASSQDPWQGDSPLHF
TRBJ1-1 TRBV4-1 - CASSQDSVSIQGNTEAFF
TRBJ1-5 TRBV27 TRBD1 CASRSRGQGFSARNQPQHF
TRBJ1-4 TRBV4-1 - CASSSLQATNEKLFF
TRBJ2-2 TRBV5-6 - CASSDPGQRYTGELFF
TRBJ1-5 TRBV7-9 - CASSSRLNQPQHF